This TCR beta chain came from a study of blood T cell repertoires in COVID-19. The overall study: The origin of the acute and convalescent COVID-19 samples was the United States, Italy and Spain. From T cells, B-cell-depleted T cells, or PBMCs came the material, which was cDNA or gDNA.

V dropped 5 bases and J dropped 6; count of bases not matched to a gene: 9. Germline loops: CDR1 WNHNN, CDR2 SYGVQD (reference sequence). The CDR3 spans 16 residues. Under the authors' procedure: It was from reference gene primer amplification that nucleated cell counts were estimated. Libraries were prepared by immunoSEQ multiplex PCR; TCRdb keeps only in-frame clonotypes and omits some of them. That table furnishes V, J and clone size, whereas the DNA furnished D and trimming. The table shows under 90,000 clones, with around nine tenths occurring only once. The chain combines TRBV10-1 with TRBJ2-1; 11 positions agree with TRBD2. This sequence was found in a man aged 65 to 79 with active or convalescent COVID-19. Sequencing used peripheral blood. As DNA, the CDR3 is TGCGCCAGCAGTCAGCCGGGACTAGCGGCAAGCAATGAGCAGTTCTTC. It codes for CASSQPGLAASNEQFF.